This section outlines one TCR beta chain sequence together with its context. The antigen is unknown. MiXCR, applied by TCRdb to the 5' RACE reads, yields one record per CDR3 protein. Among a few hundred thousand distinct CDR3 sequences, about 10% were seen once, and the ten largest hold more than 8%. The data belong to a study of identical twins. General study results and limits: Excess twin sharing in beta out-of-frame sequences was weaker.

This TCR derives from a woman aged 45-65 years in good health. The sample consisted of naive T cells sorted from blood.

In DNA form, the CDR3 reads TGTGCCACCAGTGATTCCACGGACAGGTCTGGGGCCAACGTCCTGACTTTC. Translated: CATSDSTDRSGANVLTF. The rearrangement joins TRBV24-1 to TRBJ2-6; 7 bases fit TRBD1. The CDR3 contains 17 residues. V trimming: 2 bases; J trimming: 1 base; junction bases outside the gene matches: 4. The germline gives CDR1 KGHDR, CDR2 SFDVKD.